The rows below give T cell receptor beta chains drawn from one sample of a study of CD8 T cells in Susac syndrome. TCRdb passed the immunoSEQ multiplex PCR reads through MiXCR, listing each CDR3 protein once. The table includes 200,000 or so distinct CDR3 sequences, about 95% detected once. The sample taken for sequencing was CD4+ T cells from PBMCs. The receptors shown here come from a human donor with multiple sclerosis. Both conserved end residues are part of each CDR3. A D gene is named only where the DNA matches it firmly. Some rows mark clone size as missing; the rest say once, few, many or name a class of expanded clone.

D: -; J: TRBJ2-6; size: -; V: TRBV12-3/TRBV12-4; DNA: TGTGCCAGCAGTTTGAGGGAAGCCAACGTCCTGACTTTC; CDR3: CASSLREANVLTF
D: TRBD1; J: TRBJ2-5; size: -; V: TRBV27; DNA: TGTGCCAGCAGTTTACGACAGGGCGGTGAGACCCAGTACTTC; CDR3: CASSLRQGGETQYF
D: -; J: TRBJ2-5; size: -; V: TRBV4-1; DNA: TGCGCCAGCAGCCCGGGGACTGCGTTAGAGACCCAGTACTTC; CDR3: CASSPGTALETQYF
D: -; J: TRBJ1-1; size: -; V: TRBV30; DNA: TGTGCCTGGAGTCCCCAAGACACTGAAGCTTTCTTT; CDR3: CAWSPQDTEAFF
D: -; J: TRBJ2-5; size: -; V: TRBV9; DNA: TGTGCCAGCAGCCCCGCGGGCCCCCCAGAGACCCAGTACTTC; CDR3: CASSPAGPPETQYF
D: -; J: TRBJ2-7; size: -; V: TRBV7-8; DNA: TGTGCCAGCAGCTTTTCGGGGGCAAACACCTACGAGCAGTACTTC; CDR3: CASSFSGANTYEQYF
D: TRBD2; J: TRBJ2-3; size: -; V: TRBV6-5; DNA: TGTGCCAGCAGAGGAGCGGGGCCTAGCACAGATACGCAGTATTTT; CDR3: CASRGAGPSTDTQYF
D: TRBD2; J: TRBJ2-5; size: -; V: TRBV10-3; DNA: TGTGCCACGCGGGAGTTAGAGACCCAGTACTTC; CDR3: CATRELETQYF
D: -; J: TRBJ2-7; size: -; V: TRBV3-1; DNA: TGTGCCAGCAGCCGAAGGTTGCAGGCTCGGGAGCAGTACTTC; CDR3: CASSRRLQAREQYF
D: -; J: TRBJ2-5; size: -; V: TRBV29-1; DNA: TGCAGCTACAGGGCGCAAGAGACCCAGTACTTC; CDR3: CSYRAQETQYF
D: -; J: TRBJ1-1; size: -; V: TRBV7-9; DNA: TGTGCCAGCAGCTTATTGACGTTTGAAGCTTTCTTT; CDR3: CASSLLTFEAFF
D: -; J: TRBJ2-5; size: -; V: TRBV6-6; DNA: TGTGCCACCTCAGCAGTGACCCAGTACTTC; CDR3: CATSAVTQYF
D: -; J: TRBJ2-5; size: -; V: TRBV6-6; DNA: TGTGCCAGCACCCGCCTTGGGTCAGAAGAGACCCAGTACTTC; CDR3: CASTRLGSEETQYF
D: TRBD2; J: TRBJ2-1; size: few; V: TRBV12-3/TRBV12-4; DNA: TGTGCCAGCAGTTTAAGGCTAGCGGGAACGAATGAGCAGTTCTTC; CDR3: CASSLRLAGTNEQFF
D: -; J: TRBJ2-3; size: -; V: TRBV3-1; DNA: TGTGCCAGCAGCCCTCTGGCCGGGATCATCGCAGATACGCAGTATTTT; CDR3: CASSPLAGIIADTQYF
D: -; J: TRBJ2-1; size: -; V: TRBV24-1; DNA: TGTGCCACCAGTGATTTCCAGTGGACGTCGCAATACAATGAGCAGTTCTTC; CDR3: CATSDFQWTSQYNEQFF
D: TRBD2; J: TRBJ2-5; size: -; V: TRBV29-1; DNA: TGCAGCGTCAGCGCCGGGAGGCAAGAGACCCAGTACTTC; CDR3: CSVSAGRQETQYF